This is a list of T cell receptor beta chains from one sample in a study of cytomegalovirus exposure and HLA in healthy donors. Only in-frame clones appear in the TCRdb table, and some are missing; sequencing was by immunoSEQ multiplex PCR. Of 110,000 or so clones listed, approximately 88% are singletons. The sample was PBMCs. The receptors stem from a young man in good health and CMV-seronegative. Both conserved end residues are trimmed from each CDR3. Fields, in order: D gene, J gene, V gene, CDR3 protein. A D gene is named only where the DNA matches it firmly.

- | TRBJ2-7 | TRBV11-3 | ASRRTDGLYEQY
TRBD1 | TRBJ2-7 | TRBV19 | ASSIGQGSSYEQY
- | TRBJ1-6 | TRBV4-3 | ASSQDDTAAMYSPLH
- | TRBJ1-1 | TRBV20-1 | SARPLKGAF
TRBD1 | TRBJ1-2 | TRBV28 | ASRKGQHYGYT
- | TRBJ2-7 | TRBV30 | AWSANRDAGRY
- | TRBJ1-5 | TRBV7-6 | ASSPGRGINQPQH
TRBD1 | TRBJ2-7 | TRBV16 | ASSRRDRLTYEQY
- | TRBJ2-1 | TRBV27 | ASSFPRDNEQF
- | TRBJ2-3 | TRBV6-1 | ASRTAGDTQY
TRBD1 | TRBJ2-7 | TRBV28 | ASSQIQGAREQY
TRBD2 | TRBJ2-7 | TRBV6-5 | ASSRTSGTYEQY
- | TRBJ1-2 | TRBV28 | ASSSLKPAGYT
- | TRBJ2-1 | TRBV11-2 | ASSRAGEQF
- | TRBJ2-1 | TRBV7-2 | ASSPRTLSYNEQF
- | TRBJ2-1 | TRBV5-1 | ASSLLQGLNEQF
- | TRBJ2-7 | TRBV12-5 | ASGPNRGLVKEQY
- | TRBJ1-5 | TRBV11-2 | ASSLGDRAGSFNQPQH
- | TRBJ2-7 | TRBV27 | ASRLGSREQY
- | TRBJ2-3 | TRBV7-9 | ASSQSGSTDTQY
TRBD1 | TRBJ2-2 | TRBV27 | ASRGTGNTGELF
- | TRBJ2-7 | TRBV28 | ASRPGMSYEQY
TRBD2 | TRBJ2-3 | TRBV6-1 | ASSLAGQTDTQY
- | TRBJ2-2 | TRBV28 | ASSSLTGYTGELF
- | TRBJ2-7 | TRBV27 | ASSFFNGYSYEQY
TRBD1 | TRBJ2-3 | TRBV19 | ASSLDRVSADTQY
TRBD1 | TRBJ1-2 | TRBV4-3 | ASRPDRNYGYT
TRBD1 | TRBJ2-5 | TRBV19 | ASSRGTGGPQTQY
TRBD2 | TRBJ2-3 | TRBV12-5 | ASDPSLGTSLPDTQY
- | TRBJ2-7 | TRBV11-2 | ASSLDSQGLYEQY
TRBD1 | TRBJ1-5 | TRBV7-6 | ASSSLTGMGNQPQH
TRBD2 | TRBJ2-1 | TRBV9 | ASSVGTSGLNNEQF
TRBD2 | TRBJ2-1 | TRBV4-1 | ASSQDGASGRGWQF
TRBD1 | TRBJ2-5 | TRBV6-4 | ASLTGGETQY
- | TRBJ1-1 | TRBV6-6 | ASTQGGTEAF
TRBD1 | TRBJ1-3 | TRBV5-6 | ASSSGGSGNTIY
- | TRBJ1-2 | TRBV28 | ASSGLGYT
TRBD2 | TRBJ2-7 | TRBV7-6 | ASSSSSGRAYEQY
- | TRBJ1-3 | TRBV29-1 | SVARADTIY
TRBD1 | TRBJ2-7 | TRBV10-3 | AISVGQDNYEQY
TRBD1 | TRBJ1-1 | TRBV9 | ASSATGTDTEAF
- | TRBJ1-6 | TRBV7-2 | ASSPGQGSNSPLH
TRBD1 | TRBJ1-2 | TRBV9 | ASSVVLGTVNRGYT
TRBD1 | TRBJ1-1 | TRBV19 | ASINRRTGVNEAF
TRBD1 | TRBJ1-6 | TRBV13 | ASSKATGENSPLH
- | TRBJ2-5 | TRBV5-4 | ASSGKRLADQETQY
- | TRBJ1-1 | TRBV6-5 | ASSSNTADRNTEAF
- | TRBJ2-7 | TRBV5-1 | ASQQGNEQY